The 32 T cell receptor beta chains presented below share a single source sample, sequenced in a study of T cells in Graves' hyperthyroidism and ophthalmopathy. TCR beta CDR3 sequences were amplified from RNA transcripts. Using the HTBI primer set, a first-round RT-PCR was run on the TCR CDR3. Using its own MiXCR run on the multiplex PCR reads, TCRdb lists one record per CDR3 protein. This sample has about 290,000 distinct CDR3 sequences, with 12% to 15% found just once. Sequencing used blood. These receptors all come from a woman in her thirties or forties with Graves' hyperthyroidism.

This clonotype was recorded many times. The chain uses TRBV6-1 and TRBJ2-7, with TRBD2 as a possible D gene (5 bases). The germline V gene has CDR1 MNHNS and CDR2 SASEGT. V lost 5 bases and J 1 base, leaving 12 bases between the germline ends. The CDR3 loop spans 14 amino acids. For the CDR3, the DNA is TGTGCCAGCAGTAGAACACGGACTTCCTACGAGCAGTACTTC. Protein sequence: CASSRTRTSYEQYF.

This clonotype was observed at least ten times. The chain employs TRBV20-1 and TRBJ1-5; D unresolved. Germline-derived CDR1 and CDR2 are DFQATT and SNEGSKA (reference sequence). The CDR3 spans 15 residues. The V end was cut by 6 bases, the J end by 0 bases, with 15 bases between. The chain's CDR3 is CSAKRTVYSNQPQHF. The CDR3 nucleotides are TGCAGTGCAAAAAGGACTGTCTATAGCAATCAGCCCCAGCATTTT.

This clonotype appeared many times. V usage is TRBV12-3 or TRBV12-4 and J usage is TRBJ2-3; D possibly corresponds to TRBD1 (6 bases). Trimming removed 6 bases from V and 3 bases from J, with 19 bases in between. This CDR3 is 16 amino acids long. The CDR3 nucleotides read TGTGCCAGCAGCGCCCAGGGGCTGTCGGGGACAGATACGCAGTATTTT. Amino acid sequence: CASSAQGLSGTDTQYF.

This clonotype showed up many times. The chain carries TRBV12-3 or TRBV12-4 and TRBJ2-3, with TRBD2 matching 8 bases. The trim removed 5 bases at V and 3 bases at J, leaving 13 bases unmatched. This CDR3 is built from 17 residues. The DNA for the CDR3 is TGTGCCAGCAGTACGACAGACACTAGCGGTTCAACAGATACGCAGTATTTT. Translation gives CASSTTDTSGSTDTQYF.

This clonotype was counted ten times or more. The chain combines TRBV7-9 with TRBJ2-2; D unresolved. The germline CDR1 and CDR2 sequences are SEHNR and FQNEAQ (reference sequence). V was cut by 6 bases and J by 10 bases, with 12 bases left in between. The CDR3 consists of 12 residues. Here the CDR3 DNA reads TGTGCCAGCAGACTTTCTGGCCAGGAGCTGTTTTTT. It is translated as CASRLSGQELFF.

Notes on this clonotype: A much larger clone lies a single base off, so this may be a read error. This chain uses TRBV10-3 with TRBJ1-1; no definite D call. This CDR3 contains 13 residues. The V gene's germline CDR1 is ENHRY and CDR2 SYGVKD. The V end lost 2 bases, the J end lost 7 bases, and 11 bases lay between the germline ends. CDR3 protein: CAISEGRKREAFF. CDR3 DNA sequence: TGTGCCATCAGTGAGGGGAGGAAACGTGAAGCTTTCTTT.

As regards this clonotype: A much larger clonotype is one base distant, so this may be a read error. This is likely a read error, given that the CDR3 carries no conserved phenylalanine or tryptophan at its end. The chain employs TRBV5-1 and TRBJ2-7; D unresolved. The CDR3 is made up of 14 amino acids. Trimming stripped 0 bases from V and 3 bases from J, with 10 bases between. Germline V lookup: CDR1 SGHRS, CDR2 YFSETQ. The CDR3 nucleotides read TGCGCCAGCAGCTTGGCCTCGGTGAGCTACGAGCAGTACTCC. Translation gives CASSLASVSYEQYS.

This clonotype was counted only a few times. The rearrangement uses TRBV6-1 and TRBJ1-3; D call uncertain. Germline assignment: CDR1 MNHNS and CDR2 SASEGT. V lost 6 bases, J lost 2 bases, and 11 bases lay in between. The CDR3 loop spans 14 amino acids. The CDR3 reads CASSRTAAGNTIYF. In nucleotides, the CDR3 is TGTGCCAGCAGCCGGACGGCCGCTGGAAACACCATATATTTT.

This clonotype was recorded at least ten times. The CDR3 DNA reads TGTGCCAGCAGCGCGACAGGGGGTGGGGAAAAACTGTTTTTT. This translates into CASSATGGGEKLFF. The rearrangement uses TRBV7-2 and TRBJ1-4; 9 bases fit TRBD1. The CDR3 has 14 residues. The V gene's germline CDR1 is SGHTA and CDR2 FQGNSA. The ends lost 5 bases at V and 8 bases at J; junction bases unmatched: 6.

This sequence joins TRBV15 and TRBJ2-2; 7 positions agree with TRBD1. The V gene end was trimmed by 4 bases and the J gene end by 4 bases; junction bases not matched to a gene: 12. Germline V CDR1 and CDR2: LNHNV, YYDKDF (reference sequence). This CDR3 spans 17 amino acids. Here the CDR3 DNA reads TGTGCCACCAGCAACCTAGACAGGGCTTACACCACCGGGGAGCTGTTTTTT. The encoded protein is CATSNLDRAYTTGELFF.

This clonotype was detected ten times or more. The gene calls are TRBV28 and TRBJ2-1; the match to TRBD2 covers 10 bases. The CDR3 runs to 17 residues. Per germline, CDR1 MDHEN and CDR2 SYDVKM. Trimming at V came to 4 bases and at J to 0 bases, leaving 6 bases not matched to a gene. The CDR3 loop reads CASSSLGLASSYNEQFF. CDR3 in DNA: TGTGCCAGCAGTTCCCTGGGACTAGCGAGCTCCTACAATGAGCAGTTCTTC.

This clonotype was counted only a few times. The chain joins TRBV7-9 to TRBJ2-1; maybe TRBD2 (5 bases). V shed 4 bases and J shed 5 bases, with 15 bases lying between them. Germline CDR1 and CDR2: SEHNR and FQNEAQ (reference sequence). The CDR3 covers 15 residues. The CDR3 DNA reads as TGTGCCAGCAGCTCGGAGGCAGACAAAAACAATGAGCAGTTCTTC. It translates to CASSSEADKNNEQFF.

This clonotype was seen repeatedly, ten times or more. The chain carries TRBV11-3 and TRBJ1-1; 7 bases are a match to TRBD1. CDR1 SGHNT and CDR2 YENEEA come from the germline V gene. The V segment lost 5 bases and the J segment 4 bases; nucleotides outside the gene matches: 7. The CDR3 sequence is 14 residues long. CDR3 region: CASSQGQSSTEAFF. The CDR3 region has the DNA TGTGCCAGCAGCCAGGGACAGAGCTCCACTGAAGCTTTCTTT.

CDR3 DNA: TGTGCCAGCAGCTCTTCCCTCGGGTCTGAGCAGTTCTTC. Amino acids: CASSSSLGSEQFF. V is TRBV7-9 and J is TRBJ2-1, with unresolved D. Germline CDR1 SEHNR, CDR2 FQNEAQ (reference sequence). This CDR3 contains 13 residues. Between the trimmed V and J ends, which lost 4 bases and 9 bases, there was a span of 13 bases.

The rearrangement uses TRBV5-1 and TRBJ2-3, with a tentative D call TRBD1 (5 bases). CDR1 and CDR2 (germline): SGHRS, YFSETQ. V was clipped by 3 bases and J by 4 bases, with 12 bases between them. The CDR3 has 14 amino acids. The CDR3: CASSSILGADTQYF. The CDR3 DNA follows: TGCGCCAGCAGCTCAATCCTAGGGGCAGATACGCAGTATTTT.

The rearrangement uses TRBV18 and TRBJ1-2; D possibly corresponds to TRBD1 (5 bases). V lost 1 base and J 1 base, leaving 7 bases between the germline ends. The CDR3 consists of 14 residues. Germline assignment: CDR1 KGHSH and CDR2 LQKENI. In nucleotides, the CDR3 is TGTGCCAGCTCACCACGACAGTTTAACTATGGCTACACCTTC. Translated: CASSPRQFNYGYTF.

This clonotype has ten or more counts. The V gene is TRBV28, the J gene TRBJ1-4, with D possibly matching TRBD1 (5 bases). This CDR3 contains 13 residues. Germline V gene sequence: CDR1 MDHEN, CDR2 SYDVKM. The V gene lost 7 bases and the J gene lost 8 bases, with 14 bases spanning the gap. The CDR3 DNA reads as TGTGCCAGCACCGGGGCCCTCGCGGAAAAACTGTTTTTT. It encodes CASTGALAEKLFF.

The J gene is TRBJ2-7, the V gene TRBV15; 14 bases are shared with TRBD2. Trimming at V came to 4 bases and at J to 6 bases, leaving 20 bases not matched to a gene. The CDR3 spans 20 residues. Per the germline V gene, CDR1 is LNHNV and CDR2 is YYDKDF (reference sequence). The CDR3 is CATSKQVTYRLAGGPVEQYF. The CDR3 DNA follows: TGTGCCACCAGCAAACAGGTGACCTATCGACTAGCGGGAGGGCCGGTCGAGCAGTACTTC.

This clonotype showed up just once. The chain recombines TRBV5-1 with TRBJ2-3, with TRBD2 identical over 14 bases. The CDR3 is 15 residues long. Germline CDR1 reads SGHRS; CDR2 reads YFSETQ. J gave up 7 bases and V 4 bases, and 5 bases lay outside the gene matches. CDR3 coding DNA: TGCGCCAGCAGCGGGACTAGCGGGAGATCGCATACGCAGTATTTT. It codes for CASSGTSGRSHTQYF.

This clonotype was found many times. The chain couples TRBV27 to TRBJ2-7; 8 nucleotides line up with TRBD1. Germline V gene data show CDR1 as MNHEY and CDR2 as SMNVEV (reference sequence). There are 14 residues in the CDR3. J was trimmed by 6 bases and V by 3 bases; bases with no gene match: 7. Written as DNA, the CDR3 is TGTGCCAGCAGTTTGGGGCAGGGGGCGCGCGAGCAGTACTTC. It specifies CASSLGQGAREQYF.

This clonotype was recorded at least ten times. The chain uses TRBV7-6 and TRBJ2-7; tentatively, D is TRBD2 (6 bases). CDR3 length: 15 amino acids. Trimming left V 2 bases short and J 2 bases short, with 13 bases between. The germline gives CDR1 SGHVS, CDR2 FNYEAQ. The CDR3 region is CASSLRTGLPYEQYF. CDR3 nucleotide sequence: TGTGCCAGCAGCTTAAGAACAGGACTACCCTACGAGCAGTACTTC.

This clonotype was counted a few times. The chain couples TRBV20-1 to TRBJ2-7; 11 nucleotides agree with TRBD2. The CDR3 loop spans 15 amino acids. After removal of 6 bases from V and 6 bases from J, the junction contained 13 bases not matched to a gene. Germline V CDR1 and CDR2: DFQATT, SNEGSKA (reference sequence). The CDR3 nucleotides are TGCAGTGCCGGTTCCGGGGGTAGCGGGAGGGCCGAGCAGTACTTC. This codes for CSAGSGGSGRAEQYF.

The sample holds many counts of this clonotype. The chain recombines TRBV20-1 with TRBJ2-1; perhaps TRBD2 as D (5 bases). Germline V gene lookup returns CDR1 DFQATT and CDR2 SNEGSKA (reference sequence). The CDR3 is 12 residues long. The CDR3 bases are TGCAGCGCCTGGGGAGCCTACAATGAGCAGTTCTTC. This encodes CSAWGAYNEQFF.

This clonotype was observed at least ten times. The chain links TRBV20-1 to TRBJ1-1, with a possible D match to TRBD1 (5 bases). Germline V lookup: CDR1 DFQATT, CDR2 SNEGSKA (reference sequence). This CDR3 has 12 amino acids. The V end was cut by 3 bases, the J end by 0 bases, with 5 bases between. CDR3 sequence (DNA): TGCAGTGCTAGGACAGTGAACACTGAAGCTTTCTTT. It codes for CSARTVNTEAFF.

At least ten counts were recorded for this clonotype. The chain combines TRBV12-3 or TRBV12-4 with TRBJ2-7, with 8 bases identical to TRBD1. With 2 bases clipped from V and 5 bases from J, the junction kept 2 bases outside the gene matches. The CDR3 is 13 residues long. The CDR3 here is CASSLRTGNEQYF. CDR3 DNA: TGTGCCAGCAGTTTACGGACAGGGAACGAGCAGTACTTC.

The table lists this clonotype with many counts. This rearrangement joins TRBV10-3 to TRBJ2-7; 7 bases are shared with TRBD2. Germline V gives CDR1 ENHRY, CDR2 SYGVKD. V trimming: 0 bases; J trimming: 3 bases; junction bases outside the gene matches: 5. The CDR3 contains 15 residues. CDR3 loop: CAISESASGNYEQYF. In nucleotides, the CDR3 is TGTGCCATCAGTGAGTCGGCTAGCGGAAACTACGAGCAGTACTTC.

This clonotype was detected ten times or more. V gene TRBV6-1 combines with J gene TRBJ2-7; D uncertain. V was cut by 0 bases and J by 4 bases, with 4 bases left in between. Germline lookup yields CDR1 MNHNS and CDR2 SASEGT. The CDR3 is 12 amino acids. CDR3 sequence reads: CASSEARYEQYF. Here the CDR3 DNA reads TGTGCCAGCAGTGAAGCGAGGTACGAGCAGTACTTC.

The chain carries TRBV19 and TRBJ1-4; TRBD1 matches at 10 bases. CDR1 is LNHDA, CDR2 SQIVND, per germline (reference sequence). The J segment lost 7 bases and the V segment lost 7 bases, leaving 6 bases of the junction unmatched. The CDR3 is made up of 14 amino acids. CDR3 in DNA: TGTGCCAGTAAACCGACAGGGGGCGTTGAAAAACTGTTTTTT. It codes for CASKPTGGVEKLFF.

This clonotype was detected ten times or more. This sequence joins TRBV13 and TRBJ2-5, with 11 bases aligning to TRBD2. Unmatched junction bases numbered 5, after V lost 5 bases and J lost 3 bases. Germline CDR1 reads PRHDT; CDR2 reads FYEKMQ (reference sequence). The CDR3 sequence is 15 residues long. The CDR3: CASSPWGLAEETQYF. CDR3 DNA: TGTGCCAGCAGCCCTTGGGGACTAGCGGAAGAGACCCAGTACTTC.

In the case of this clonotype: A much larger clone differs by one base, so this may be a read error. No conserved phenylalanine or tryptophan is present at the end of the CDR3, so a read error is the likely explanation. The CDR3 DNA reads TGTGCCAGCTCCCCCGTAAGGGACGCTGAAGCTTTCCTT. It specifies CASSPVRDAEAFL. The genes are TRBV18 and TRBJ1-1; D may be TRBD1 (5 bases). The CDR3 extends over 13 amino acids. V lost 6 bases, J lost 6 bases, and 14 bases lay in between. Per the germline V gene, CDR1 is KGHSH and CDR2 is LQKENI.

This clonotype was detected ten times or more. The chain joins TRBV28 to TRBJ2-3; D gene unclear. The ends were cut back, 2 bases at V and 3 bases at J, with 9 bases in the middle. The CDR3 sequence is 14 residues long. Germline-derived CDR1 and CDR2 are MDHEN and SYDVKM. This chain's CDR3 is CASSLLLMTDTQYF. CDR3 DNA: TGTGCCAGCAGTTTACTCCTAATGACAGATACGCAGTATTTT.

This clonotype was observed many times. The chain has TRBV6-1 and TRBJ1-1; D is unresolved. Germline lookup yields CDR1 MNHNS and CDR2 SASEGT. The CDR3 is 15 amino acids. Trimming shortened V by 0 bases and J by 3 bases, and 11 bases separated the two germline ends. The DNA for the CDR3 is TGTGCCAGCAGTGAAGCCCCCGGGAAGGACACTGAAGCTTTCTTT. Translated: CASSEAPGKDTEAFF.